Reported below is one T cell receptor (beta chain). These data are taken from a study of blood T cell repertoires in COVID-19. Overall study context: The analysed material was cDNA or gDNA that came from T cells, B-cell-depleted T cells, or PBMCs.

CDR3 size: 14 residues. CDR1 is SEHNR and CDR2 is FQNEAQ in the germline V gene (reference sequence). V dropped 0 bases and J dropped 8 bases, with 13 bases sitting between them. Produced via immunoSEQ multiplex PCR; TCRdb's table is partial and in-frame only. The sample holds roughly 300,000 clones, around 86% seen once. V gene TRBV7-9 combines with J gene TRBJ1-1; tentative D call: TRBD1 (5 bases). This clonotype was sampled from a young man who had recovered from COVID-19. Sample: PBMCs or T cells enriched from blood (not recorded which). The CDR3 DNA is TGTGCCAGCAGCTTAGCGTATGTTGGGGGGGAAGCTTTCTTT. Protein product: CASSLAYVGGEAFF. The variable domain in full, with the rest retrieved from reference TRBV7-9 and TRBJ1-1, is DTGVSQNPRHKITKRGQNVTFRCDPISEHNRLYWYRQTLGQGPEFLTYFQNEAQLEKSRLLSDRFSAERPKGSFSTLEIQRTEQGDSAMYLCASSLAYVGGEAFFGQGTRLTVV.